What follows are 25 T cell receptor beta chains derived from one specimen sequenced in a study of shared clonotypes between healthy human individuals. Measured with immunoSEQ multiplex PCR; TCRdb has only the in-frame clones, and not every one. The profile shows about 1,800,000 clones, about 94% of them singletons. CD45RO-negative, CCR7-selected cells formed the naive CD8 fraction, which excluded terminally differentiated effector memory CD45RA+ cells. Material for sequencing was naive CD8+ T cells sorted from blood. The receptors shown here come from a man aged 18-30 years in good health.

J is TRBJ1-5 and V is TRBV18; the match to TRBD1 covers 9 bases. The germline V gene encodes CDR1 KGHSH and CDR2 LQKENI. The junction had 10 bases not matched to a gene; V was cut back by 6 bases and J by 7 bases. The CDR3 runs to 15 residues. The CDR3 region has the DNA TGTGCCAGCTCCCTAGGGGGACAGGGTTGGCAGCCCCAGCATTTT. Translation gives CASSLGGQGWQPQHF.

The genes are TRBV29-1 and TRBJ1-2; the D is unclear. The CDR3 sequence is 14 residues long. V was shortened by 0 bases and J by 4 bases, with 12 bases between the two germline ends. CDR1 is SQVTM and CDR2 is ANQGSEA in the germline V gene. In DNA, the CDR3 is TGCAGCGTTGAAGACGGGAGAGTGAGCTATGGCTACACCTTC. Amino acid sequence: CSVEDGRVSYGYTF.

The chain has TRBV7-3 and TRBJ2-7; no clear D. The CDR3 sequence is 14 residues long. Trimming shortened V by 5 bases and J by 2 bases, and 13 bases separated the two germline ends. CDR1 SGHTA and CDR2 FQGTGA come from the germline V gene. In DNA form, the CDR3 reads TGTGCCAGCAGCATGGACGGCTACACCTACGAGCAGTACTTC. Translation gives CASSMDGYTYEQYF.

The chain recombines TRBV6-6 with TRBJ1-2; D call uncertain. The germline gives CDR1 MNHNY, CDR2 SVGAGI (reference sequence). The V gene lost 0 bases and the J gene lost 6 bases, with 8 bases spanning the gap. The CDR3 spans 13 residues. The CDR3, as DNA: TGTGCCAGCAGTTACTCGATCAGGAATGGCTACACCTTC. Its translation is CASSYSIRNGYTF.

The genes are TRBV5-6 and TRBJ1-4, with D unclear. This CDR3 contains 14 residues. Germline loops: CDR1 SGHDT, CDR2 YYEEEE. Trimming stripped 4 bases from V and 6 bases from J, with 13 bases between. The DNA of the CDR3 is TGTGCCAGCAGCCCCGGGAATGTCTATGAAAAACTGTTTTTT. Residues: CASSPGNVYEKLFF.

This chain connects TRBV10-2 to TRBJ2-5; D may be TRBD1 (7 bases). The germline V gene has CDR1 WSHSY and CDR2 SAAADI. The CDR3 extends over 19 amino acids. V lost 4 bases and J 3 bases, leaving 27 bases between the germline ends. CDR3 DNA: TGCGCCAGCAGTGCTATTTTACAGGGGAGGTTGGTAGAGGAAGAGACCCAGTACTTC. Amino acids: CASSAILQGRLVEEETQYF.

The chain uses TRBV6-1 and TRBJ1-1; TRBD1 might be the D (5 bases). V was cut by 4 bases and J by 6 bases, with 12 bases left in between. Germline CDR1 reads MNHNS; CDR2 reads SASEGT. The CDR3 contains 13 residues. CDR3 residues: CASSGPGGPEAFF. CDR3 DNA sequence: TGTGCCAGCAGTGGCCCGGGGGGACCTGAAGCTTTCTTT.

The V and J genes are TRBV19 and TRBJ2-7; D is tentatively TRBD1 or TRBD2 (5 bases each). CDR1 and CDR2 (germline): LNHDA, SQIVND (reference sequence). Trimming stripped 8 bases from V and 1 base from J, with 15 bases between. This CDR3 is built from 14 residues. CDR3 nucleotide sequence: TGTGCCAGTCGATTGGCAGGGAGTTCCTACGAGCAGTACTTC. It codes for CASRLAGSSYEQYF. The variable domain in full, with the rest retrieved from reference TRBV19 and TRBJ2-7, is DGGITQSPKYLFRKEGQNVTLSCEQNLNHDAMYWYRQDPGQGLRLIYYSQIVNDFQKGDIAEGYSVSREKKESFPLTVTSAQKNPTAFYLCASRLAGSSYEQYFGPGTRLTVT.

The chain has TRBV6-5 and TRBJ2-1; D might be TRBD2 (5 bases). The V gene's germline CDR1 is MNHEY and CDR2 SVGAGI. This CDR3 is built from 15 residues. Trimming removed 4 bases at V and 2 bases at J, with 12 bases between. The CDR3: CASSSNGNPYNEQFF. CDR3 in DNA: TGTGCCAGCAGTTCGAACGGGAACCCCTACAATGAGCAGTTCTTC.

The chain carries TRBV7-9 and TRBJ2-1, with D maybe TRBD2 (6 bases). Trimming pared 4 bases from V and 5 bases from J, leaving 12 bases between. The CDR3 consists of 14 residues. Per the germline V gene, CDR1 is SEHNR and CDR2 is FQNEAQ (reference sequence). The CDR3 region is CASSSQPGDNEQFF. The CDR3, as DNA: TGTGCCAGCAGCTCCCAGCCGGGGGACAATGAGCAGTTCTTC.

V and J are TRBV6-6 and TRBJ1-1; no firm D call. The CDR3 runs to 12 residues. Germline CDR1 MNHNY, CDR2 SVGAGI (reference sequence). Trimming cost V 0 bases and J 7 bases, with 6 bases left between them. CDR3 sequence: CASSYSEGEAFF. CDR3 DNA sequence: TGTGCCAGCAGTTACTCGGAGGGTGAAGCTTTCTTT.

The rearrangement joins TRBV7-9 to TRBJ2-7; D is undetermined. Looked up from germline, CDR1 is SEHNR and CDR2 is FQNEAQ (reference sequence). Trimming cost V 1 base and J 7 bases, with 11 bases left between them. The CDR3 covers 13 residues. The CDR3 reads CASSLGVLGEQYF. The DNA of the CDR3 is TGTGCCAGCAGCTTAGGGGTGTTGGGGGAGCAGTACTTC.

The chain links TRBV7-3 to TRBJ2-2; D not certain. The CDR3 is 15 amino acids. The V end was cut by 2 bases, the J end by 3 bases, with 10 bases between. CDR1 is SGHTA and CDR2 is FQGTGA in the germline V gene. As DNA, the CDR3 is TGTGCCAGCAGCTTACGTGGGCCTGACACCGGGGAGCTGTTTTTT. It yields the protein CASSLRGPDTGELFF.

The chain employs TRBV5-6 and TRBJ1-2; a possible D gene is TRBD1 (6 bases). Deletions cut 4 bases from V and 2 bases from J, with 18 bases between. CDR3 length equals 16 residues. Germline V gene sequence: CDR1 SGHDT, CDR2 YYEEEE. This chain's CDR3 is CASSDPTGWLNYGYTF. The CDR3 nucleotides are TGTGCCAGCAGCGACCCAACAGGGTGGCTGAACTATGGCTACACCTTC.

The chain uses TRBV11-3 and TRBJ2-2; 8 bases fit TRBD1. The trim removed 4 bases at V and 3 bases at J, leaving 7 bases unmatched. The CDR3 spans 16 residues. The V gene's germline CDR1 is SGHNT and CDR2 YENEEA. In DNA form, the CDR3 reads TGTGCCAGCAGCTCCCGACAGGGGAAGGACACCGGGGAGCTGTTTTTT. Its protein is CASSSRQGKDTGELFF.

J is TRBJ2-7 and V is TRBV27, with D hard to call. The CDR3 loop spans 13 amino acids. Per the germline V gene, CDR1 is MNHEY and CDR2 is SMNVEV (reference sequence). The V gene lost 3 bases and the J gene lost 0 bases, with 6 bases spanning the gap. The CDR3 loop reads CASSFRPSYEQYF. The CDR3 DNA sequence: TGTGCCAGCAGTTTTCGGCCCTCCTACGAGCAGTACTTC.

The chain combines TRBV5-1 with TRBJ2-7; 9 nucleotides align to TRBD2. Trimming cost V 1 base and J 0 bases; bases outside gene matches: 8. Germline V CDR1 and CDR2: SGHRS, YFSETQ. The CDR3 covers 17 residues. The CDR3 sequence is CASSLWGVTSGSYEQYF. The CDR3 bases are TGCGCCAGCAGCTTGTGGGGGGTGACTAGCGGCTCCTACGAGCAGTACTTC.

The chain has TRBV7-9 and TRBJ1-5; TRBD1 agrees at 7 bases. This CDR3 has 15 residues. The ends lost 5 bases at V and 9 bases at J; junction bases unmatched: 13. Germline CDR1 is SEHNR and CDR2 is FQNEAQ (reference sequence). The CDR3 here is CASSNEPPGGVPQHF. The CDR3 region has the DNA TGTGCCAGCAGCAACGAACCACCAGGGGGGGTGCCCCAGCATTTT.

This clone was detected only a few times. CDR3 sequence (DNA): TGTGCCAGCAGCCAAGGAGTCTCCGAGCAGTACTTC. Translating gives CASSQGVSEQYF. The rearrangement uses TRBV7-9 and TRBJ2-7; no definite D call. CDR1 and CDR2 from the germline V gene are SEHNR and FQNEAQ (reference sequence). The CDR3 is made up of 12 amino acids. V was shortened by 5 bases and J by 6 bases, with 11 bases between the two germline ends.

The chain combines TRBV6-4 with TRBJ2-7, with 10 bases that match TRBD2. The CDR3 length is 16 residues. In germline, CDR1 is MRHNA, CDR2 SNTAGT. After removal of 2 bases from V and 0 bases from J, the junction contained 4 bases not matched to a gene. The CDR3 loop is CASSDVVAGGSYEQYF. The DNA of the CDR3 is TGTGCCAGCAGTGACGTCGTAGCGGGAGGCTCCTACGAGCAGTACTTC.

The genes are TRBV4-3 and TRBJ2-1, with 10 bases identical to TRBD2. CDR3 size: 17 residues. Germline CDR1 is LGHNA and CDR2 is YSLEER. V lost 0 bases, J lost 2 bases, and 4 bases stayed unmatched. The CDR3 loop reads CASSQESAGGAYNEQFF. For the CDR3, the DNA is TGCGCCAGCAGCCAAGAGTCAGCGGGAGGGGCCTACAATGAGCAGTTCTTC.

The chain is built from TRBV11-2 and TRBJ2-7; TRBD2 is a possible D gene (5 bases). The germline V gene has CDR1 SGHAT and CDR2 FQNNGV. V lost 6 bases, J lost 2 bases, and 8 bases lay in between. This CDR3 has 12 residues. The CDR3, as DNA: TGTGCCAGCAGTTACGGGACCTACGAGCAGTACTTC. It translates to CASSYGTYEQYF.

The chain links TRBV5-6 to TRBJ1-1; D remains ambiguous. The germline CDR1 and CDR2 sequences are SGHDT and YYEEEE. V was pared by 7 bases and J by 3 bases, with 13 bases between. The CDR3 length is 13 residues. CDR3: CASLGPPYTEAFF. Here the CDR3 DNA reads TGTGCCAGCTTAGGCCCCCCGTACACTGAAGCTTTCTTT.

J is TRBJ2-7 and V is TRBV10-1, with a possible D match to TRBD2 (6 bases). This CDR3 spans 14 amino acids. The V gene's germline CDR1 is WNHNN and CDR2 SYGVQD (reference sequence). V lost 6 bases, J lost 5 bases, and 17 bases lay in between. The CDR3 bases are TGCGCCAGCAGAGGGCCGTACCCGGGGGACGAGCAGTACTTC. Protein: CASRGPYPGDEQYF.

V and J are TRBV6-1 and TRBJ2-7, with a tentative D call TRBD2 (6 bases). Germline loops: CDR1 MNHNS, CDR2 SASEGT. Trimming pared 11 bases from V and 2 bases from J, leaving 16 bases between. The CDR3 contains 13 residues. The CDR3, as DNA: TGTGCCGGGTCCGGGACTGACCCCTACGAGCAGTACTTC. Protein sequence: CAGSGTDPYEQYF.